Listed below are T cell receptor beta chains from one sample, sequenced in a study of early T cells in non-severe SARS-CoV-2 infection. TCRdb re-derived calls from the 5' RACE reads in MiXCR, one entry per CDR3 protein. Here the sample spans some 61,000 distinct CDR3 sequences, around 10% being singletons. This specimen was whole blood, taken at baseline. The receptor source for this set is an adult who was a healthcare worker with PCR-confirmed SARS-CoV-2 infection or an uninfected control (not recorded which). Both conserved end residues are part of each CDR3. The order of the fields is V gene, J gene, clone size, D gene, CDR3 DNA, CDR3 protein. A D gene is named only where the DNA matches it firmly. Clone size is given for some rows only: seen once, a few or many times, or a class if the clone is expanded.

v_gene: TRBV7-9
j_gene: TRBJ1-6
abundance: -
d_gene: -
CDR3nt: TGTGCCAGCAGCCTAGGACCGGGACAAGCCCTTTCACCCCTCCACTTT
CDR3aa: CASSLGPGQALSPLHF

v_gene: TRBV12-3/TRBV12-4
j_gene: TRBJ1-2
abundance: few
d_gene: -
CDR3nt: TGTGCCAGCAGTCTTCGTGCTGGCTATGGCTACACCTTC
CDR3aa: CASSLRAGYGYTF

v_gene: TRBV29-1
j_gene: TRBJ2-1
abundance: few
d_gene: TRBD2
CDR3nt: TGCAGCGTTGAGCAGCGGGGGGTCAGTAGGAATGAGCAGTTCTTC
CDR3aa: CSVEQRGVSRNEQFF

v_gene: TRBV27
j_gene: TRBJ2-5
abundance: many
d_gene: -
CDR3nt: TGTGCCAGCAGTCAATTCTTGAAGGGCGCCCAAGAGACCCAGTACTTC
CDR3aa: CASSQFLKGAQETQYF

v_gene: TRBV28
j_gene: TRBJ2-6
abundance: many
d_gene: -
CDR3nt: TGTGCCAGCAGTCCCCCCCGGGCAGGTGGGGCCAACGTCCTGACTTTC
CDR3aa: CASSPPRAGGANVLTF

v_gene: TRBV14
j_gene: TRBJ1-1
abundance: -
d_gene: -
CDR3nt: TGTGCCAGCAGCCAAGATGGACCGTGGACTGAAGCTTTCTTT
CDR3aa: CASSQDGPWTEAFF

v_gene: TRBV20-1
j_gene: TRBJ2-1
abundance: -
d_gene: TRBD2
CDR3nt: TGCAGTGCTGGGACTAGCGGCGTCAATGAGCAGTTCTTC
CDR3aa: CSAGTSGVNEQFF

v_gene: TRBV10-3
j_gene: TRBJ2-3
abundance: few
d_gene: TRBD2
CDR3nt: TGTGCCATCACAAGCGGGGTTAGCACAGATACGCAGTATTTT
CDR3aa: CAITSGVSTDTQYF

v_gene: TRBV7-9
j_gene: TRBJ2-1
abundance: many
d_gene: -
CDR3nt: TGTGCCAGCAGCCCCCTCGGGATCTCGGATGAGCAGTTCTTC
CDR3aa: CASSPLGISDEQFF

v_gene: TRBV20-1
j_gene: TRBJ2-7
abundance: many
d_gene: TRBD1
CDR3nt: TGCAGTGCCACTGACAGGGTCCCCTACGAGCAGTACTTC
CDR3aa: CSATDRVPYEQYF

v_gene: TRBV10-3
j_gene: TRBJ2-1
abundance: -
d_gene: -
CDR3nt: TGTGCCATCAGTGAGTCCAGGAATGAGCAGTTCTTC
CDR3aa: CAISESRNEQFF

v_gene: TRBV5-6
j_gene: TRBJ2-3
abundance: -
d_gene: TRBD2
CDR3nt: TGTGCCAGCAGCTTGGAGGCTAGCGGGGTGTCAGATACGCAGTATTTT
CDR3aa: CASSLEASGVSDTQYF

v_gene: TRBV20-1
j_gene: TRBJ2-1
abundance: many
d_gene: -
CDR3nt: TGCAGTGCTAAAGGGGGGGCCTACAATGAGCAGTTCTTC
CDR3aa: CSAKGGAYNEQFF

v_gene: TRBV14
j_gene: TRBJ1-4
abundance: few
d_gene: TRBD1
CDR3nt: TGTGCCAGCAGCCAAGGAGACAGGGGATGGGATGAAAAACTGTTTTTT
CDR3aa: CASSQGDRGWDEKLFF